This T cell receptor (beta chain) was recovered during a study of CD8 T cells in ankylosing spondylitis. Notes on the study in general: The disease-linked clones had a CD8+ phenotype and low blood frequencies.

CDR1 and CDR2 (germline): LGHNA, YSLEER. With 0 bases removed from V and 1 base from J, the gap between germline ends came to 6 bases. This CDR3 spans 15 amino acids. TCRdb independently ran MiXCR on the 5' RACE reads; one entry per CDR3 protein. The table has 150,000 or so distinct CDR3 sequences, 9.8% seen once. Notes on this clonotype: What it recognizes is unknown.

The receptor was derived from a female donor with ankylosing spondylitis or in good health (not recorded which). This chain joins TRBV4-3 and TRBJ2-2; D remains unclear. The sequenced sample was blood, either unsorted or a sorted T cell fraction (not recorded which). This CDR3 reads CASSQDQGNTGELFF. The CDR3, as DNA: TGCGCCAGCAGCCAAGATCAAGGGAACACCGGGGAGCTGTTTTTT.